Presented here are 27 T cell receptor beta chains from one specimen sequenced in a study of T cells in Graves' hyperthyroidism and ophthalmopathy. Authors of the study amplified TCR beta CDR3 regions from RNA transcripts. The HTBI primer set was used in a first-round RT-PCR of the TCR CDR3. TCRdb fed the multiplex PCR reads into MiXCR, producing one record per CDR3 protein. The repertoire holds hundreds of thousands of distinct CDR3 sequences, with approximately 24% as singletons. The sequenced material came from blood. The receptors stem from a woman aged 30 to 39 with Graves' ophthalmopathy.

The chain uses TRBV20-1 and TRBJ1-6, with D possibly being TRBD1 (5 bases). The CDR3 extends over 14 amino acids. V was clipped by 0 bases and J by 7 bases, with 10 bases between them. Germline values: CDR1 DFQATT, CDR2 SNEGSKA (reference sequence). The DNA for the CDR3 is TGCAGTGCTAGAGAACCCCGGGGCAATTCACCCCTCCACTTT. This sequence encodes CSAREPRGNSPLHF.

This clonotype was detected ten times or more. This sequence joins TRBV20-1 and TRBJ1-3, with D unresolved. Germline V gene sequence: CDR1 DFQATT, CDR2 SNEGSKA (reference sequence). This CDR3 has 12 residues. Trimming cost V 6 bases and J 4 bases, with 10 bases left between them. The CDR3 region is CSALGGGNTIYF. In nucleotides, the CDR3 is TGCAGTGCCCTCGGCGGCGGAAACACCATATATTTT.

Ten or more counts support this clonotype. The J gene is TRBJ2-7, the V gene TRBV20-1, with 7 bases lining up with TRBD1. V lost 5 bases and J lost 0; bases outside the gene matches: 7. The V gene's germline CDR1 is DFQATT and CDR2 SNEGSKA (reference sequence). This CDR3 contains 14 residues. The CDR3 region has the DNA TGCAGTGCTTACAGGGGTCTATACTCCTACGAGCAGTACTTC. The encoded protein is CSAYRGLYSYEQYF.

For this clonotype: A much more abundant neighbour one base away suggests this may be a read error. In this CDR3 the conserved last residue, phenylalanine or tryptophan, is missing, so a read error is likely. The V gene is TRBV28, the J gene TRBJ2-7; D not resolved. Trimming shortened V by 2 bases and J by 3 bases, and 8 bases separated the two germline ends. Per germline, CDR1 MDHEN and CDR2 SYDVKM. The CDR3 consists of 13 residues. CDR3 sequence (DNA): TGTGCCAGCAGTTTAACGGCATACTACGAGCAGTACTCC. Protein product: CASSLTAYYEQYS.

This clonotype has just a few counts. The chain links TRBV29-1 to TRBJ1-1, with D tentatively TRBD1 (6 bases). The V gene lost 7 bases and the J gene lost 1 base, with 19 bases spanning the gap. Per the germline V gene, CDR1 is SQVTM and CDR2 is ANQGSEA. This CDR3 comprises 15 residues. The CDR3 spells CSALGGGKSNTEAFF. For the CDR3, the DNA is TGCAGCGCCCTAGGGGGTGGGAAGTCGAACACTGAAGCTTTCTTT.

This clonotype was detected ten times or more. The chain links TRBV7-9 to TRBJ1-1; D unresolved. The V end lost 0 bases, the J end lost 0 bases, and 5 bases lay between the germline ends. The CDR3 contains 14 residues. Germline lookup yields CDR1 SEHNR and CDR2 FQNEAQ (reference sequence). CDR3 residues: CASSLASLNTEAFF. The CDR3 DNA sequence: TGTGCCAGCAGCTTAGCGTCACTGAACACTGAAGCTTTCTTT.

The chain combines TRBV7-2 with TRBJ1-2; no clear D. This CDR3 contains 14 residues. Germline assignment: CDR1 SGHTA and CDR2 FQGNSA. V lost 3 bases and J lost 5, with 13 bases in between. This CDR3 is CASSFRSENYGYTF. The CDR3 DNA sequence: TGTGCCAGCAGCTTTAGGTCAGAGAATTATGGCTACACCTTC.

Only a few counts were recorded for this clonotype. V gene TRBV19 combines with J gene TRBJ2-2; D ambiguous. V lost 8 bases and J lost 0, with 7 bases in between. CDR3 size: 13 residues. Per germline, CDR1 LNHDA and CDR2 SQIVND (reference sequence). The CDR3 region has the DNA TGTGCCAGTGCAAAGGCGAACACCGGGGAGCTGTTTTTT. It yields the protein CASAKANTGELFF. Full variable domain (missing parts from reference TRBV19 and TRBJ2-2): DGGITQSPKYLFRKEGQNVTLSCEQNLNHDAMYWYRQDPGQGLRLIYYSQIVNDFQKGDIAEGYSVSREKKESFPLTVTSAQKNPTAFYLCASAKANTGELFFGEGSRLTVL.

This clonotype was found many times. The chain links TRBV4-1 to TRBJ2-4, with a weak D call TRBD2 (5 bases). The CDR3 spans 18 residues. Germline V gene data show CDR1 as MGHRA and CDR2 as YSYEKL. The V end was cut by 3 bases, the J end by 1 base, with 19 bases between. The CDR3 sequence is CASSHYLEGGEAKNIQYF. The CDR3 DNA follows: TGCGCCAGCAGCCACTACCTAGAGGGTGGCGAGGCCAAAAACATTCAGTACTTC.

Written as DNA, the CDR3 is TGTGCCAGCAGTGAATACAGGGGGCCGGGAAACACCATATATTTT. It specifies CASSEYRGPGNTIYF. The chain carries TRBV2 and TRBJ1-3; 9 nucleotides line up with TRBD1. The CDR3 loop spans 15 amino acids. V gave up 2 bases and J gave up 4 bases; unmatched junction bases: 3. From germline, CDR1 is SNHLY and CDR2 FYNNEI.

This clonotype was counted at least ten times. This chain uses TRBV5-1 with TRBJ1-1, with 7 nucleotides matching TRBD1. V gave up 0 bases and J gave up 5 bases; unmatched junction bases: 4. Per germline, CDR1 SGHRS and CDR2 YFSETQ. The CDR3 loop spans 14 amino acids. The CDR3 nucleotides read TGCGCCAGCAGCTTGGCGCAGGGGGTGACTGAAGCTTTCTTT. It yields the protein CASSLAQGVTEAFF. The full variable domain, its missing parts supplied by reference TRBV5-1 and TRBJ1-1, is KAGVTQTPRYLIKTRGQQVTLSCSPISGHRSVSWYQQTPGQGLQFLFEYFSETQRNKGNFPGRFSGRQFSNSRSEMNVSTLELGDSALYLCASSLAQGVTEAFFGQGTRLTVV.

This clonotype was picked up many times. The chain joins TRBV29-1 to TRBJ2-5; D is unclear. From germline, CDR1 is SQVTM and CDR2 ANQGSEA. V was pared by 4 bases and J by 5 bases, with 20 bases between. The CDR3 length is 15 residues. The CDR3: CSVVPLYSSSETQYF. DNA of the CDR3: TGCAGCGTTGTTCCCCTTTATAGTTCTTCGGAGACCCAGTACTTC.

This clonotype came up many times. CDR3: CASSYQPPLANVLTF. The CDR3 DNA reads as TGTGCCAGCAGTTACCAACCCCCTCTCGCCAACGTCCTGACTTTC. The chain links TRBV6-5 to TRBJ2-6; no clear D gene. CDR3 length: 15 amino acids. The germline V gene encodes CDR1 MNHEY and CDR2 SVGAGI. Trimming stripped 2 bases from V and 7 bases from J, with 12 bases between.

Many counts were recorded for this clonotype. V and J are TRBV20-1 and TRBJ1-2; D gene unclear. Per the germline V gene, CDR1 is DFQATT and CDR2 is SNEGSKA (reference sequence). The V end was cut by 3 bases, the J end by 4 bases, with 18 bases between. The CDR3 runs to 15 residues. The CDR3 DNA reads TGCAGTGCTAGCGGAGAGACTGATTATACCTATGGCTACACCTTC. Its translation: CSASGETDYTYGYTF.

This chain connects TRBV11-2 to TRBJ1-1; possibly TRBD1 for D (6 bases). Germline lookup yields CDR1 SGHAT and CDR2 FQNNGV. This CDR3 has 19 residues. Trimming pared 5 bases from V and 0 bases from J, leaving 25 bases between. CDR3 DNA: TGTGCCAGCAGCACCCCCCTAGGCGGACAGAGAGGTCTGAACACTGAAGCTTTCTTT. It specifies CASSTPLGGQRGLNTEAFF.

In this sample, this clonotype turned up many times. The V gene is TRBV28, the J gene TRBJ2-7, with no clear D. The germline V and J ends were trimmed by 2 bases and 9 bases, with 11 bases remaining between them. The CDR3 is made up of 12 amino acids. The germline CDR1 and CDR2 sequences are MDHEN and SYDVKM. The CDR3 nucleotides read TGTGCCAGCAGTTTAGAGACATCCGGGCAGTACTTC. It yields the protein CASSLETSGQYF.

The gene calls are TRBV2 and TRBJ2-1, with a weak D call TRBD2 (6 bases). CDR1 SNHLY and CDR2 FYNNEI come from the germline V gene. The CDR3 totals 16 residues. Trimming removed 6 bases at V and 9 bases at J, with 24 bases between. CDR3 residues: CASSRDSQPLSGEQFF. Written as DNA, the CDR3 is TGTGCCAGCAGCCGGGACTCCCAACCGCTATCTGGTGAGCAGTTCTTC.

Ten or more counts support this clonotype. The chain links TRBV7-1 to TRBJ2-6; 9 bases line up with TRBD1. TRBV7-1 is an ORF, with its function uncertain. The CDR3 covers 20 residues. The V gene end was trimmed by 3 bases and the J gene end by 0 bases; junction bases not matched to a gene: 12. CDR3 protein: CASSSRRGGTGFSGANVLTF. The CDR3 region has the DNA TGTGCCAGCAGCTCCCGGAGGGGAGGGACAGGGTTCTCTGGGGCCAACGTCCTGACTTTC.

This clonotype was detected ten times or more. The chain joins TRBV28 to TRBJ2-7; D gene ambiguous. Germline V gene sequence: CDR1 MDHEN, CDR2 SYDVKM. This CDR3 is built from 14 residues. Trimming removed 4 bases at V and 3 bases at J, with 13 bases between. CDR3 in amino acids: CASSSQAFNYEQYF. CDR3 DNA sequence: TGTGCCAGCAGTTCCCAGGCGTTTAACTACGAGCAGTACTTC.

V is TRBV28 and J is TRBJ2-7; possible D gene TRBD1, 7 bases. Germline V gives CDR1 MDHEN, CDR2 SYDVKM. The ends were cut back, 10 bases at V and 7 bases at J, with 17 bases in the middle. This CDR3 has 12 amino acids. CDR3 amino acids: CATDETGREQYF. CDR3 sequence (DNA): TGTGCCACCGACGAGACAGGGAGGGAGCAGTACTTC.

This chain uses TRBV2 with TRBJ1-5; D ambiguous. V was shortened by 7 bases and J by 2 bases, with 9 bases between the two germline ends. From germline, CDR1 is SNHLY and CDR2 FYNNEI. The CDR3 is 13 residues long. The DNA for the CDR3 is TGTGCCAGCACGGCTGGTGGCAATCAGCCCCAGCATTTT. Amino acid sequence: CASTAGGNQPQHF.

This clonotype was seen ten or more times. The chain carries TRBV28 and TRBJ1-2; D gene unclear. CDR3 length equals 13 residues. Trimming removed 9 bases at V and 1 base at J, with 12 bases between. CDR1 MDHEN and CDR2 SYDVKM come from the germline V gene. CDR3 DNA sequence: TGTGCCAGTAGGACCGACCTTAACTATGGCTACACCTTC. This sequence encodes CASRTDLNYGYTF.

This sequence joins TRBV12-3 or TRBV12-4 and TRBJ1-3; D ambiguous. This CDR3 spans 13 amino acids. V dropped 5 bases and J dropped 0 bases, with 5 bases sitting between them. The CDR3, as DNA: TGTGCCAGCAGTATATTCTCTGGAAACACCATATATTTT. Encoded protein: CASSIFSGNTIYF.

The chain joins TRBV28 to TRBJ2-5; possible D gene TRBD2, 7 bases. The V and J ends lost 3 bases and 2 bases respectively, with 13 bases between them. This CDR3 is built from 15 residues. Germline V gene data show CDR1 as MDHEN and CDR2 as SYDVKM. The CDR3 region has the DNA TGTGCCAGCAGTTTGGGGGGGAGGGGGCAAGAGACCCAGTACTTC. Protein sequence: CASSLGGRGQETQYF.

This clonotype was counted many times. The rearrangement joins TRBV13 to TRBJ1-1, with D tentatively TRBD1 (6 bases). The CDR3 is made up of 17 amino acids. Trimming pared 1 base from V and 3 bases from J, leaving 18 bases between. Germline assignment: CDR1 PRHDT and CDR2 FYEKMQ (reference sequence). Written as DNA, the CDR3 is TGTGCCAGCAGCTTAGTCTCCTCGACAGGAACCTACACTGAAGCTTTCTTT. The encoded protein is CASSLVSSTGTYTEAFF.

This clonotype was detected many times. The chain links TRBV28 to TRBJ1-3; D gene unclear. V was clipped by 0 bases and J by 0 bases, with 9 bases between them. The length of the CDR3 is 16 residues. Germline CDR1 and CDR2: MDHEN and SYDVKM. For the CDR3, the DNA is TGTGCCAGCAGTTTATGGACAATCAGCTCTGGAAACACCATATATTTT. Translated, it gives CASSLWTISSGNTIYF.

The gene calls are TRBV29-1 and TRBJ2-7, with D hard to call. The CDR3 spans 10 residues. Germline V lookup: CDR1 SQVTM, CDR2 ANQGSEA. V gave up 6 bases and J gave up 5 bases, with 8 bases separating them. CDR3 DNA sequence: TGCAGCGTACCGTCTGACGAGCAGTACTTC. This encodes CSVPSDEQYF.